The 19 T cell receptor beta chains given below trace back to one sample, sequenced in a study of blood T cells in healthy people across ages. Primers used in a second PCR of roughly 7 to 11 cycles were a sample-barcoded 5' primer and a J-beta primer mix. From the 5' RACE reads, TCRdb called clonotypes with MiXCR, one entry per CDR3 protein. The table shows 700,000 to 800,000 distinct CDR3 sequences, with around 46% occurring only once. The material sequenced was blood. The receptors originated from a woman aged 60-75 years in good health.

This clonotype was seen a few times. This chain connects TRBV5-1 to TRBJ2-5; 11 bases are shared with TRBD2. Germline V lookup: CDR1 SGHRS, CDR2 YFSETQ. This CDR3 region has 17 residues. V lost 1 base to trimming and J lost 4 bases; unmatched junction nucleotides: 9. The CDR3 nucleotides are TGCGCCAGCAGCTTGTGGACTAGCGGGTCGGGGGGAGAGACCCAGTACTTC. Translating gives CASSLWTSGSGGETQYF.

This chain uses TRBV3-1 with TRBJ2-3; TRBD2 agrees at 7 bases. The CDR3 is made up of 17 amino acids. Germline V gives CDR1 LGHDT, CDR2 YNNKEL (reference sequence). With V trimmed by 1 base and J by 5 bases, 12 bases remained unmatched. CDR3 sequence (DNA): TGTGCCAGCAGCCAAGTAGTGGGACGAGCGGGGAGAGATACGCAGTATTTT. Residues: CASSQVVGRAGRDTQYF.

The genes are TRBV6-6 and TRBJ1-1; no clear D. The CDR3 consists of 13 residues. The V end lost 7 bases, the J end lost 7 bases, and 16 bases lay between the germline ends. Germline V lookup: CDR1 MNHNY, CDR2 SVGAGI (reference sequence). The DNA for the CDR3 is TGTGCCAGCACAAGCGGGCCGAGCCATGAAGCTTTCTTT. The encoded protein is CASTSGPSHEAFF.

Turning to this clonotype: A single base separates this from a much larger clone, so it may be a read error. The chain's CDR3 is CSVDLQDRVINEQFF. DNA of the CDR3: TGCAGCGTGGACCTCCAGGACAGGGTAATCAATGAGCAGTTCTTC. The J gene is TRBJ2-1, the V gene TRBV29-1; TRBD1 matches 8 bases. V lost 6 bases to trimming and J lost 6 bases; unmatched junction nucleotides: 13. CDR1 is SQVTM, CDR2 ANQGSEA, per germline. The CDR3 consists of 15 residues.

With regard to this clonotype: One end of the junction does not line up with germline, which may come from a read error. The chain joins TRBV4-1 to TRBJ2-1; perhaps D is TRBD1 or TRBD2 (5 bases each). The CDR3 runs 19 residues. Per germline, CDR1 MGHRA and CDR2 YSYEKL. CDR3 DNA: TGCGCCAGCAGCCACAGCGAGTTGGGACGGCCGAATTCCTACAATGAGCGGTTCTTC. This sequence encodes CASSHSELGRPNSYNERFF.

The chain has TRBV6-2 or TRBV6-3 and TRBJ2-5, with D uncertain. Looked up from germline, CDR1 is MNHEY and CDR2 is SVGEGT. Trimming stripped 5 bases from V and 4 bases from J, with 11 bases between. The CDR3 sequence is 13 residues long. DNA of the CDR3: TGTGCCAGCAGTGGGCCAACCAGAGAGACCCAGTACTTC. It yields the protein CASSGPTRETQYF.

V usage is TRBV6-1 and J usage is TRBJ2-5; tentatively, D is TRBD2 (7 bases). The assigned J gene may be wrong: the sequence end matches TRBJ2-7 better. This CDR3 has 14 amino acids. CDR1 and CDR2 from the germline V gene are MNHNS and SASEGT. The CDR3, as DNA: TGTGCCAGCAGTACTGGTGGGGGGGCTGACGAGCAGTACTTC. Protein sequence: CASSTGGGADEQYF.

In its sample, this clonotype was seen once. V and J are TRBV5-5 and TRBJ1-1; no definite D call. Trimming removed 0 bases at V and 5 bases at J, with 14 bases between. CDR1 SGHKS and CDR2 YYEKEE come from the germline V gene (reference sequence). The CDR3 has 15 amino acids. CDR3 in DNA: TGTGCCAGCAGCTTGGGCCTCACGGGAGGGACTGAAGCTTTCTTT. This codes for CASSLGLTGGTEAFF.

This clonotype came up a few times. This chain links TRBV3-1 with TRBJ2-3; D is uncertain. The CDR3 consists of 13 residues. V was shortened by 11 bases and J by 0 bases, with 12 bases between the two germline ends. Germline CDR1 and CDR2: LGHDT and YNNKEL (reference sequence). In nucleotides, the CDR3 is TGTGCCGTGAGGTTGGCTAGCACAGATACGCAGTATTTT. Translated: CAVRLASTDTQYF.

For this clonotype: Sequence at one end of the junction differs from germline and may be a read error. The chain joins TRBV6-2 or TRBV6-3 to TRBJ2-6; tentatively, D is TRBD1 (5 bases). The V gene's germline CDR1 is MNHEY and CDR2 SVGEGT. This CDR3 has 22 residues. The CDR3 DNA follows: TGTGCCAGCAGTCCGTCAGTGCAAACTCATCGCTATTCGGGCTCTGGGGCCAACGCCCTGACTTTC. Protein sequence: CASSPSVQTHRYSGSGANALTF.

This rearrangement joins TRBV14 to TRBJ2-7, with D perhaps matching TRBD1 or TRBD2 (5 bases each). Trimming pared 1 base from V and 4 bases from J, leaving 11 bases between. CDR3 size: 14 residues. Germline CDR1 is SGHDN and CDR2 is FVKESK. CDR3 sequence: CASSQAGRMYEQYF. The CDR3 DNA follows: TGTGCCAGCAGCCAAGCGGGACGGATGTACGAGCAGTACTTC. Supplemented by reference TRBV14 and TRBJ2-7, the full variable domain reads EAGVTQFPSHSVIEKGQTVTLRCDPISGHDNLYWYRRVMGKEIKFLLHFVKESKQDESGMPNNRFLAERTGGTYSTLKVQPAELEDSGVYFCASSQAGRMYEQYFGPGTRLTVT.

The V and J genes are TRBV4-3 and TRBJ2-1; 9 nucleotides agree with TRBD1. Per germline, CDR1 LGHNA and CDR2 YSLEER. The ends lost 3 bases at V and 6 bases at J; junction bases unmatched: 12. The CDR3 totals 17 residues. CDR3 protein: CASSQLPGTGLVNEQFF. In DNA form, the CDR3 reads TGCGCCAGCAGCCAGCTCCCCGGGACAGGGTTAGTCAATGAGCAGTTCTTC.

The chain has TRBV29-1 and TRBJ2-1; 9 nucleotides match TRBD2. The V segment lost 4 bases and the J segment 12 bases; nucleotides outside the gene matches: 10. The germline CDR1 and CDR2 sequences are SQVTM and ANQGSEA. This CDR3 is built from 13 residues. The CDR3 here is CSVAASGVSGQFF. As DNA, the CDR3 is TGCAGCGTTGCGGCTAGCGGGGTTAGTGGGCAGTTCTTC.

This clonotype was seen only a few times. The V call is TRBV5-1, the J call TRBJ2-1; D possibly matches TRBD1 or TRBD2 (6 bases each). The length of the CDR3 is 19 residues. V lost 6 bases to trimming and J lost 8 bases, with 33 bases between them. Germline-derived CDR1 and CDR2 are SGHRS and YFSETQ. The DNA for the CDR3 is TGCGCCAGCACAGAACGACCCAGAAGGGGGGCCCTAGGGTTAGATGAGCAGTTCTTC. Translating gives CASTERPRRGALGLDEQFF.

This sequence joins TRBV9 and TRBJ2-3; D is possibly TRBD2 (6 bases). The V gene's germline CDR1 is SGDLS and CDR2 YYNGEE. This CDR3 spans 15 amino acids. Trimming left V 2 bases short and J 0 bases short, with 10 bases between. The CDR3 coding sequence is TGTGCCAGCAGCGTTTCGGGGGATAGCACAGATACGCAGTATTTT. This sequence encodes CASSVSGDSTDTQYF.

In regard to this clonotype: Possible read error: a much larger clone is one base away. The rearrangement uses TRBV21-1 and TRBJ2-7; TRBD1, as called in the table, went unchecked against the DNA. TRBV21-1 is deemed a pseudogene. The CDR3 totals 15 residues. CDR3 protein: CASSRRSGRGYEQYF. The CDR3 nucleotides are TGTGCCAGCAGCAGAAGATCTGGCAGGGGCTACGAGCAGTACTTC.

The chain links TRBV14 to TRBJ1-2; D remains unclear. Deletions cut 1 base from V and 5 bases from J, with 17 bases between. Germline assignment: CDR1 SGHDN and CDR2 FVKESK. The CDR3 covers 16 residues. In DNA form, the CDR3 reads TGTGCCAGCAGCCAAGGAGACTTAAACAGTGAATATGGCTACACCTTC. Its translation: CASSQGDLNSEYGYTF.

V usage is TRBV25-1 and J usage is TRBJ2-1; D possibly corresponds to TRBD1 (6 bases). The tail of the sequence fits TRBJ2-7 better, so the J call may be wrong. In germline, CDR1 is MGHDK, CDR2 SYGVNS. This CDR3 region has 13 residues. The CDR3 DNA is TGTGCCAGCATAAGGTCCCAGGGGAATGAGCAGTACTTC. The encoded protein is CASIRSQGNEQYF.

The gene calls are TRBV27 and TRBJ2-1, with 7 bases matching TRBD2. Trimming at V came to 5 bases and at J to 9 bases, leaving 10 bases not matched to a gene. Germline lookup yields CDR1 MNHEY and CDR2 SMNVEV (reference sequence). The CDR3 runs to 14 residues. In DNA form, the CDR3 reads TGTGCCAGCAGTCGCACCGGGACTATTAGTGAGCAGTTCTTC. Its translation is CASSRTGTISEQFF.